Sequencing of this T cell receptor (beta chain) was carried out in a study of human T cells and chemical hapten exposure. The overall study: Small discrepancies in pooled library volume mainly accounted for the varying TCR yields per sample.

TCRdb reprocessed the RACE reads via MiXCR and lists one record per CDR3 protein. The table shows roughly 120,000 distinct CDR3 sequences, with about 12% occurring only once. This clonotype was counted at least ten times. As yet, its antigen is unknown. Time point reported: patch test 1, 2 weeks after DPC sensitization. Treatment in this sample: therapeutic diphenylcyclopropenone sensitization with weekly scalp DPC. In every case, blood was obtained before the patch test was applied. Germline CDR1 and CDR2: SQVTM and ANQGSEA. This CDR3 has 15 amino acids. The germline V and J ends were trimmed by 7 bases and 1 base, with 19 bases remaining between them. Overall study results and limits: Alopecia in the donors means their immune response may deviate from healthy people's.

The clonotype comes from a woman between 50 and 59 years old with alopecia areata. Some clones in this sample may be carry-over from other donors' samples. The material was whole blood, obtained in connection with sensitization to the hapten diphenylcyclopropenone (DPC). This sequence joins TRBV29-1 and TRBJ2-5; the D gene is possibly TRBD2 (6 bases). CDR3 sequence: CSGREAGLRQETQYF. DNA for the CDR3: TGCAGCGGAAGGGAAGCGGGCCTACGCCAAGAGACCCAGTACTTC.